The 27 T cell receptor beta chains given below trace back to one sample, sequenced in a study of cytomegalovirus exposure and HLA in healthy donors. PCR involved 60 Vbeta and 13 Jbeta primers. Method: immunoSEQ multiplex PCR; TCRdb's copy keeps in-frame clones and lacks some. The repertoire holds some 100,000 clones, with under 80% as singletons. Material: PBMCs. These receptors all come from a man between 40 and 49 years old in good health and CMV-seronegative.

The V gene is TRBV7-2, the J gene TRBJ1-4, with a tentative D call TRBD1 (6 bases). Trimming took 4 bases from V and 6 from J, leaving 15 bases between them. The CDR3 covers 15 residues. Germline assignment: CDR1 SGHTA and CDR2 FQGNSA. CDR3 sequence: CASSYRQVGYEKLFF. The CDR3 nucleotides read TGTGCCAGCAGCTACCGACAGGTTGGATATGAAAAACTGTTTTTT.

A note on this clone: Compared with germline, one end of the junction differs, possibly owing to a read error. This rearrangement joins TRBV7-9 to TRBJ2-3; 7 bases are a match to TRBD1. The CDR3 is 14 amino acids. The germline V gene has CDR1 SEHNR and CDR2 FQNEAQ (reference sequence). The CDR3 protein is CSSSRDSRTDTQYF. For the CDR3, the DNA is TGTTCCAGTTCGAGGGACAGTCGCACAGATACGCAGTATTTT.

CDR3 DNA: TGTGCCAGCAGTGAAAACCCCCCGGGACAGGTTCCCTACCGGACTGAAGCTTTCTTT. Amino acids: CASSENPPGQVPYRTEAFF. V gene TRBV6-1 combines with J gene TRBJ1-1; 8 bases agree with TRBD1. The germline V gene has CDR1 MNHNS and CDR2 SASEGT. The CDR3 totals 19 residues. J lost 5 bases, V lost 2 bases, and 19 bases had no gene match.

Note on this clone: The junction and the germline gene differ at one end; a read error may be behind it. The chain joins TRBV7-9 to TRBJ1-2; TRBD1 is a possible D gene (6 bases). In germline, CDR1 is SEHNR, CDR2 FQNEAQ (reference sequence). CDR3 length equals 15 residues. CDR3 bases: TGTTCCAGCAGCTTAGACGGGGGGCAGGGCTATGGCTACACCTTC. This codes for CSSSLDGGQGYGYTF.

The chain is built from TRBV13 and TRBJ2-1; weak D call: TRBD2 (7 bases). Germline V CDR1 and CDR2: PRHDT, FYEKMQ (reference sequence). Trimming took off 5 bases at V and 7 bases at J, with 18 bases between the two ends. CDR3 length equals 15 residues. CDR3 DNA: TGTGCCAGCAGCCCCAAGAGGGGGGGATATAATGAGCAGTTCTTC. This translates into CASSPKRGGYNEQFF.

The CDR3 DNA sequence: TGCGCCAGCAGCCAAGAAGAAGCCGGATTGGGACAGTTCTATGGCTACACCTTC. This gives the protein CASSQEEAGLGQFYGYTF. V usage is TRBV4-1 and J usage is TRBJ1-2; the match to TRBD1 covers 7 bases. The CDR3 sequence is 18 residues long. The trim removed 0 bases at V and 4 bases at J, leaving 14 bases unmatched. Germline V CDR1 and CDR2: MGHRA, YSYEKL.

The genes are TRBV5-6 and TRBJ1-2; D may be TRBD1 (6 bases). Trimming left V 0 bases short and J 6 bases short, with 15 bases between. Germline CDR1 is SGHDT and CDR2 is YYEEEE. CDR3 length: 15 amino acids. DNA of the CDR3: TGTGCCAGCAGCTTGGACCGGACAGTTGATAATGGCTACACCTTC. Amino acid sequence: CASSLDRTVDNGYTF.

This clone has just one count. This chain joins TRBV5-6 and TRBJ1-1, with 8 positions matching TRBD1. Germline loops: CDR1 SGHDT, CDR2 YYEEEE. This CDR3 has 16 residues. The J segment lost 4 bases and the V segment lost 1 base, leaving 9 bases of the junction unmatched. For the CDR3, the DNA is TGTGCCAGCAGCTTGTTGGCAGGGGGCTTGAGCACTGAAGCTTTCTTT. Protein: CASSLLAGGLSTEAFF.

The gene calls are TRBV5-5 and TRBJ2-5; a possible D gene is TRBD2 (6 bases). Germline CDR1 is SGHKS and CDR2 is YYEKEE (reference sequence). V lost 1 base and J lost 3, with 10 bases in between. The CDR3 is made up of 14 amino acids. The chain's CDR3 is CASSLWGGKETQYF. For the CDR3, the DNA is TGTGCCAGCAGCTTGTGGGGCGGGAAAGAGACCCAGTACTTC.

The rearrangement links TRBV6-5 to TRBJ2-2, with D perhaps matching TRBD2 (6 bases). Per germline, CDR1 MNHEY and CDR2 SVGAGI. V lost 8 bases, J lost 4 bases, and 14 bases lay in between. The CDR3 is 14 residues long. The CDR3 loop reads CASRWTMSTGELFF. The DNA of the CDR3 is TGTGCCAGCCGATGGACTATGAGCACCGGGGAGCTGTTTTTT.

The chain couples TRBV30 to TRBJ1-5, with D unresolved. CDR3 length equals 13 residues. Germline V gives CDR1 GTSNPN, CDR2 SVGIG (reference sequence). V lost 0 bases to trimming and J lost 7 bases, with 10 bases between them. The CDR3 here is CAWSVRGNQPQHF. CDR3 DNA: TGTGCCTGGAGTGTACGGGGAAACCAGCCCCAGCATTTT. The variable domain in full, completed from reference TRBV30 and TRBJ1-5, reads SQTIHQWPATLVQPVGSPLSLECTVEGTSNPNLYWYRQAAGRGLQLLFYSVGIGQISSEVPQNLSASRPQDRQFILSSKKLLLSDSGFYLCAWSVRGNQPQHFGDGTRLSIL.

The chain has TRBV5-4 and TRBJ1-6, with 8 bases identical to TRBD1. Per the germline V gene, CDR1 is SGHNT and CDR2 is YYREEE (reference sequence). The CDR3 sequence is 15 residues long. Trimming at V came to 4 bases and at J to 6 bases, leaving 6 bases not matched to a gene. This CDR3 reads CASSLIQGVNSPLHF. CDR3 nucleotide sequence: TGTGCCAGCAGCCTGATACAGGGGGTTAATTCACCCCTCCACTTT.

The CDR3 region has the DNA TGTGCCAGCAGCCCATTCAGGGGGCAGAACACCGGGGAGCTGTTTTTT. The encoded protein is CASSPFRGQNTGELFF. J is TRBJ2-2 and V is TRBV14; 8 bases are a match to TRBD1. V shed 4 bases, J shed 1 base, and the junction held 5 bases outside the gene matches. Germline V gene sequence: CDR1 SGHDN, CDR2 FVKESK. CDR3 length equals 16 residues.

CDR3 coding DNA: TGTGCCAGCAGCTTAGGGTTAGAGTCACCCCTCCACTTT. This codes for CASSLGLESPLHF. The chain carries TRBV7-9 and TRBJ1-6; D call uncertain. Trimming cost V 1 base and J 10 bases, with 8 bases left between them. The CDR3 has 13 amino acids. Germline V gene lookup returns CDR1 SEHNR and CDR2 FQNEAQ (reference sequence).

The genes are TRBV10-3 and TRBJ1-2, with 8 bases aligning to TRBD1. The trim removed 6 bases at V and 1 base at J, leaving 10 bases unmatched. Germline assignment: CDR1 ENHRY and CDR2 SYGVKD. There are 16 residues in the CDR3. The CDR3: CAIRVVDRAGNYGYTF. The CDR3 bases are TGTGCCATCAGAGTTGTGGACAGGGCCGGTAACTATGGCTACACCTTC.

The chain links TRBV5-1 to TRBJ1-1, with TRBD1 as a possible D gene (5 bases). V gave up 4 bases and J gave up 1 base, with 14 bases separating them. The CDR3 is made up of 15 amino acids. In germline, CDR1 is SGHRS, CDR2 YFSETQ. Written as DNA, the CDR3 is TGCGCCAGCAGCAACCACACAGGTTCGAACACTGAAGCTTTCTTT. It yields the protein CASSNHTGSNTEAFF.

The genes are TRBV27 and TRBJ1-6; 8 bases align to TRBD1. CDR3 size: 14 residues. The germline CDR1 and CDR2 sequences are MNHEY and SMNVEV (reference sequence). The J segment lost 9 bases and the V segment lost 7 bases, leaving 8 bases of the junction unmatched. DNA for the CDR3: TGTGCCAGCAAAATTAGCCAGGGGGCTTCACCCCTCCACTTT. The encoded protein is CASKISQGASPLHF.

This chain connects TRBV5-4 to TRBJ2-2, with D hard to call. The CDR3 consists of 17 residues. Germline loops: CDR1 SGHNT, CDR2 YYREEE (reference sequence). V was cut by 0 bases and J by 0 bases, with 12 bases left in between. The CDR3 sequence: CASSLGFAGPNTGELFF. The CDR3 DNA is TGTGCCAGCAGCTTGGGCTTTGCAGGCCCGAACACCGGGGAGCTGTTTTTT.

V gene TRBV19 combines with J gene TRBJ1-1, with unresolved D. The CDR3 totals 12 residues. The germline gives CDR1 LNHDA, CDR2 SQIVND (reference sequence). The V end lost 3 bases, the J end lost 11 bases, and 13 bases lay between the germline ends. CDR3 coding DNA: TGTGCCAGTAGTATCGGCGGGTTGAACGCTTTCTTT. Encoded protein: CASSIGGLNAFF.

This clone was seen once. This chain links TRBV19 with TRBJ2-1; the D is unclear. V was cut by 2 bases and J by 8 bases, with 16 bases left in between. CDR1 and CDR2 from the germline V gene are LNHDA and SQIVND (reference sequence). CDR3 size: 15 residues. The CDR3 here is CASSISAVSVDEQFF. The CDR3 DNA is TGTGCCAGTAGTATATCTGCGGTCAGTGTGGATGAGCAGTTCTTC.

The genes are TRBV5-1 and TRBJ2-7; tentatively, D is TRBD1 (6 bases). V lost 0 bases and J 6 bases, leaving 10 bases between the germline ends. The CDR3 totals 13 residues. CDR1 is SGHRS and CDR2 is YFSETQ in the germline V gene. The CDR3 loop is CASSLGGGREQYV. CDR3 DNA sequence: TGCGCCAGCAGCTTGGGAGGGGGTCGCGAGCAGTACGTC.

The chain is built from TRBV29-1 and TRBJ2-7, with 8 bases aligning to TRBD2. CDR1 is SQVTM, CDR2 ANQGSEA, per germline. V trimming: 3 bases; J trimming: 0 bases; junction bases outside the gene matches: 4. This CDR3 region has 14 residues. The CDR3 is CSVDGGVNSYEQYV. CDR3 in DNA: TGCAGCGTTGACGGGGGGGTGAACTCCTACGAGCAGTACGTC.

The rearrangement links TRBV5-1 to TRBJ2-5; 10 bases agree with TRBD1. The CDR3 sequence is 15 residues long. The V gene end was trimmed by 4 bases and the J gene end by 3 bases; junction bases not matched to a gene: 6. CDR1 SGHRS and CDR2 YFSETQ come from the germline V gene. The CDR3 DNA sequence: TGCGCCAGCAGCGGCGCCGGGACAGGGGAAGAGACCCAGTACTTC. The encoded protein is CASSGAGTGEETQYF.

This rearrangement joins TRBV5-5 to TRBJ2-7; 12 nucleotides agree with TRBD2. The CDR3 has 19 residues. The trim removed 1 base at V and 6 bases at J, leaving 17 bases unmatched. Germline V gene data show CDR1 as SGHKS and CDR2 as YYEKEE (reference sequence). The CDR3 DNA sequence: TGTGCCAGCAGCTTGCGGGCTAGCGGGGGGGCCTTTACGTCTGTCGAGCAGTACGTC. Residues: CASSLRASGGAFTSVEQYV.

CDR3 region: CASSGQAPTEAFF. DNA of the CDR3: TGTGCCAGCAGTGGGCAGGCGCCCACTGAAGCTTTCTTT. The gene calls are TRBV2 and TRBJ1-1; unclear D gene. Per the germline V gene, CDR1 is SNHLY and CDR2 is FYNNEI. CDR3 length: 13 residues. Trimming shortened V by 4 bases and J by 4 bases, and 10 bases separated the two germline ends.

The rearrangement links TRBV11-2 to TRBJ1-2; D ambiguous. CDR3 size: 12 residues. V lost 1 base to trimming and J lost 4 bases, with 4 bases between them. Germline V gene data show CDR1 as SGHAT and CDR2 as FQNNGV. Written as DNA, the CDR3 is TGTGCCAGCAGCTTAGGGCCCTATGGCTACACCTTC. As protein: CASSLGPYGYTF.

The rearrangement joins TRBV15 to TRBJ2-6, with unresolved D. The ends were cut back, 5 bases at V and 2 bases at J, with 16 bases in the middle. The CDR3 consists of 17 residues. CDR1 LNHNV and CDR2 YYDKDF come from the germline V gene (reference sequence). In DNA, the CDR3 is TGTGCCACCAGCGAATTTGGGCGCCGGCCTGGGGCCAACGTCCTGACTTTC. Amino acid sequence: CATSEFGRRPGANVLTF.